What follows are 27 T cell receptor beta chains derived from one specimen sequenced in a study of blood T cell repertoires in COVID-19. The repertoire was sequenced with immunoSEQ multiplex PCR; TCRdb's copy has only in-frame clones and lacks some. The data show hundreds of thousands of clones, more than 75% seen once. What was sequenced was PBMCs or T cells enriched from blood (not recorded which). The receptors shown here come from a woman in her 50s who had recovered from COVID-19.

The chain combines TRBV10-3 with TRBJ2-7; 12 bases map to TRBD2. Germline V CDR1 and CDR2: ENHRY, SYGVKD. The CDR3 is made up of 14 amino acids. V lost 10 bases to trimming and J lost 2 bases; unmatched junction nucleotides: 6. The CDR3 nucleotides read TGTGCCACGACTAGCGGGAGTGCGGCCTACGAGCAGTACTTC. It specifies CATTSGSAAYEQYF.

This chain connects TRBV30 to TRBJ2-3; 7 nucleotides agree with TRBD2. From germline, CDR1 is GTSNPN and CDR2 SVGIG (reference sequence). This CDR3 spans 15 amino acids. Losses at the gene ends were 0 bases for V and 1 base for J; bases not matched to a gene: 4. The DNA for the CDR3 is TGTGCCTGGAGTGTACCCAGCGGGGGCACAGATACGCAGTATTTT. Its translation: CAWSVPSGGTDTQYF. The entire variable domain, with the rest obtained from reference TRBV30 and TRBJ2-3, is as follows: SQTIHQWPATLVQPVGSPLSLECTVEGTSNPNLYWYRQAAGRGLQLLFYSVGIGQISSEVPQNLSASRPQDRQFILSSKKLLLSDSGFYLCAWSVPSGGTDTQYFGPGTRLTVL.

The V call is TRBV29-1, the J call TRBJ1-5; 8 positions match TRBD1. The CDR3 covers 12 residues. V gave up 4 bases and J gave up 7 bases; unmatched junction bases: 3. Germline V gives CDR1 SQVTM, CDR2 ANQGSEA. In nucleotides, the CDR3 is TGCAGCGTTGCAACAGGGGGGCAGCCCCAGCATTTT. Translation: CSVATGGQPQHF.

The chain is built from TRBV7-9 and TRBJ1-4; TRBD1 matches at 7 bases. V lost 5 bases and J lost 5; bases outside the gene matches: 5. Germline values: CDR1 SEHNR, CDR2 FQNEAQ (reference sequence). The CDR3 extends over 14 amino acids. The CDR3 nucleotides are TGTGCCAGCAGCCGTGGGGACAGAAATGAAAAACTGTTTTTT. Amino acids: CASSRGDRNEKLFF.

The chain links TRBV9 to TRBJ1-1, with 8 bases matching TRBD1. Germline CDR1 SGDLS, CDR2 YYNGEE. The CDR3 consists of 16 residues. The V segment lost 3 bases and the J segment 0 bases; nucleotides outside the gene matches: 7. The CDR3 DNA sequence: TGTGCCAGCAGCGCCACCAGGACAGGGCTGAACACTGAAGCTTTCTTT. Residues: CASSATRTGLNTEAFF.

This clone was recorded a few times. The chain couples TRBV28 to TRBJ1-2; 9 bases line up with TRBD1. The CDR3 contains 14 residues. Germline CDR1 MDHEN, CDR2 SYDVKM. V lost 1 base to trimming and J lost 8 bases; unmatched junction nucleotides: 5. The DNA for the CDR3 is TGTGCCAGCAGTTTATCCGGGACAGGGAGGGGCTACACCTTC. Translating gives CASSLSGTGRGYTF.

The rearrangement uses TRBV5-1 and TRBJ1-2; 7 bases map to TRBD1. Trimming took 5 bases from V and 2 from J; bases not matched to a gene: 3. Germline CDR1 is SGHRS and CDR2 is YFSETQ. The CDR3 has 13 amino acids. The CDR3 loop is CASRPTGNYGYTF. The CDR3 nucleotides read TGCGCCAGCAGACCGACAGGGAACTATGGCTACACCTTC.

The gene calls are TRBV4-1 and TRBJ2-7, with 10 bases aligning to TRBD2. The germline CDR1 and CDR2 sequences are MGHRA and YSYEKL. V lost 3 bases, J lost 0 bases, and 5 bases stayed unmatched. There are 16 residues in the CDR3. Here the CDR3 reads CASSHGTSDPSYEQYF. For the CDR3, the DNA is TGCGCCAGCAGCCATGGGACTAGCGACCCCTCCTACGAGCAGTACTTC.

V gene TRBV9 combines with J gene TRBJ2-1; 8 bases are shared with TRBD2. Looked up from germline, CDR1 is SGDLS and CDR2 is YYNGEE. J was trimmed by 6 bases and V by 7 bases; bases with no gene match: 9. This CDR3 is built from 14 residues. The CDR3 loop is CASFFREGLNEQFF. The CDR3, as DNA: TGTGCCAGCTTTTTCCGGGAGGGTCTCAATGAGCAGTTCTTC. The entire variable domain, with the rest obtained from reference TRBV9 and TRBJ2-1, is as follows: DSGVTQTPKHLITATGQRVTLRCSPRSGDLSVYWYQQSLDQGLQFLIQYYNGEERAKGNILERFSAQQFPDLHSELNLSSLELGDSALYFCASFFREGLNEQFFGPGTRLTVL.

V gene TRBV6-4 combines with J gene TRBJ2-1; 10 bases map to TRBD1. CDR3 length: 15 amino acids. The V and J ends lost 6 bases and 5 bases, in that order; junction bases with no gene match: 7. Germline CDR1 MRHNA, CDR2 SNTAGT. The CDR3 nucleotides read TGTGCCAGCAGCCATGGGACAGGGGACCACAATGAGCAGTTCTTC. This sequence encodes CASSHGTGDHNEQFF.

As for this clone: This specimen includes other DNA sequences encoding the same CDR3. The rearrangement links TRBV18 to TRBJ2-3; 9 bases are a match to TRBD1. With V trimmed by 3 bases and J by 6 bases, 4 bases remained unmatched. Germline CDR1 KGHSH, CDR2 LQKENI. The CDR3 sequence is 14 residues long. Here the CDR3 DNA reads TGTGCCAGCTCACCCGGACAGGGGTCGGATACGCAGTATTTT. This codes for CASSPGQGSDTQYF.

The gene calls are TRBV12-3 or TRBV12-4 and TRBJ1-4; D is unresolved. Deletions cut 8 bases from V and 8 bases from J, with 15 bases between. The CDR3 has 13 residues. The CDR3 DNA sequence: TGTGCCAGCGGTTGGCGGCGGGGAGAAAAACTGTTTTTT. Amino acids: CASGWRRGEKLFF.

The chain has TRBV7-2 and TRBJ2-7; D may be TRBD1 (6 bases). The CDR3 spans 12 residues. Looked up from germline, CDR1 is SGHTA and CDR2 is FQGNSA. The V gene lost 8 bases and the J gene lost 5 bases, with 13 bases spanning the gap. The CDR3 nucleotides are TGTGCCAGCTTACAGGGTAACCACGAGCAGTACTTC. Translation gives CASLQGNHEQYF.

The chain recombines TRBV18 with TRBJ2-1; perhaps TRBD1 as D (8 bases). This CDR3 is built from 16 residues. V was cut by 3 bases and J by 5 bases, with 17 bases left in between. Germline V gene sequence: CDR1 KGHSH, CDR2 LQKENI. The CDR3 DNA follows: TGTGCCAGCTCACCTCGACAGGGGAGGGGCAACAATGAGCAGTTCTTC. It codes for CASSPRQGRGNNEQFF.

This rearrangement joins TRBV19 to TRBJ2-1; maybe TRBD2 (6 bases). The V gene lost 2 bases and the J gene lost 7 bases, with 12 bases spanning the gap. The CDR3 runs 14 residues. CDR1 is LNHDA and CDR2 is SQIVND in the germline V gene (reference sequence). Here the CDR3 DNA reads TGTGCCAGTAGTATAACCCCGACTAGAAATGAGCAGTTCTTC. Its translation is CASSITPTRNEQFF.

V and J are TRBV10-1 and TRBJ2-7, with 11 bases identical to TRBD1. The V segment lost 10 bases and the J segment 5 bases; nucleotides outside the gene matches: 10. The CDR3 is 14 residues long. The germline V gene encodes CDR1 WNHNN and CDR2 SYGVQD (reference sequence). The CDR3 loop is CAIARTGGTHEQYF. The CDR3 coding sequence is TGCGCCATCGCTAGGACAGGGGGCACCCACGAGCAGTACTTC.

CDR3 sequence reads: CSAGSGTPGEKLFF. The CDR3 bases are TGCAGCGCTGGATCCGGGACACCGGGAGAAAAACTGTTTTTT. J is TRBJ1-4 and V is TRBV29-1; tentatively, D is TRBD1 (6 bases). Between the trimmed V and J ends, which lost 7 bases and 8 bases, there was a span of 20 bases. The CDR3 is 14 amino acids. The germline V gene has CDR1 SQVTM and CDR2 ANQGSEA.

This rearrangement joins TRBV12-3 or TRBV12-4 to TRBJ1-1; 7 nucleotides align to TRBD1. This CDR3 is built from 13 residues. The V segment lost 5 bases and the J segment 4 bases; nucleotides outside the gene matches: 4. The CDR3 protein is CASSDRVITEAFF. In DNA form, the CDR3 reads TGTGCCAGCAGTGACAGGGTAATCACTGAAGCTTTCTTT.

Comment on this clone: The identical CDR3 is also encoded by other nucleotide sequences in the sample. The genes are TRBV30 and TRBJ2-3; no clear D gene. V lost 0 bases to trimming and J lost 1 base, with 5 bases between them. The CDR3 totals 13 residues. Looked up from germline, CDR1 is GTSNPN and CDR2 is SVGIG (reference sequence). The CDR3 protein is CAWSVKRTDTQYF. The CDR3 coding sequence is TGTGCCTGGAGTGTAAAGCGCACAGATACGCAGTATTTT.

Concerning this clone itself: In the same sample, other DNA sequences code for this CDR3. The DNA for the CDR3 is TGTGCCAGCAGTCCTCCGGGACAGGGATCCTACGAGCAGTACTTC. Its translation is CASSPPGQGSYEQYF. This chain connects TRBV28 to TRBJ2-7; 9 bases fit TRBD1. Germline lookup yields CDR1 MDHEN and CDR2 SYDVKM. The CDR3 contains 15 residues. With 5 bases clipped from V and 1 base from J, the junction kept 6 bases outside the gene matches.

The rearrangement joins TRBV5-1 to TRBJ1-2, with 7 bases aligning to TRBD1. CDR1 and CDR2 (germline): SGHRS, YFSETQ. With V trimmed by 0 bases and J by 0 bases, 5 bases remained unmatched. The CDR3 contains 16 residues. CDR3 amino acids: CASSLVGTVTNYGYTF. Written as DNA, the CDR3 is TGCGCCAGCAGCTTGGTGGGGACAGTTACTAACTATGGCTACACCTTC. The entire variable domain, with the rest obtained from reference TRBV5-1 and TRBJ1-2, is as follows: KAGVTQTPRYLIKTRGQQVTLSCSPISGHRSVSWYQQTPGQGLQFLFEYFSETQRNKGNFPGRFSGRQFSNSRSEMNVSTLELGDSALYLCASSLVGTVTNYGYTFGSGTRLTVV.

This clone was counted a few times. The chain uses TRBV6-5 and TRBJ1-1; D call uncertain. The CDR3 totals 13 residues. V was pared by 2 bases and J by 3 bases, with 7 bases between. CDR1 and CDR2 (germline): MNHEY, SVGAGI. CDR3: CASSYPGHTEAFF. The CDR3 DNA reads TGTGCCAGCAGTTACCCTGGCCACACTGAAGCTTTCTTT.

In DNA, the CDR3 is TGTGCCATCAGTGAGTCTGGTTTGAGGGCAGCGTATAGCAATCAGCCCCAGCATTTT. Its translation is CAISESGLRAAYSNQPQHF. This rearrangement joins TRBV10-3 to TRBJ1-5, with no clear D. The V gene lost 0 bases and the J gene lost 0 bases, with 18 bases spanning the gap. CDR1 is ENHRY and CDR2 is SYGVKD in the germline V gene. CDR3 size: 19 residues.

This rearrangement joins TRBV11-2 to TRBJ2-7; D gene ambiguous. Germline CDR1 is SGHAT and CDR2 is FQNNGV. Trimming stripped 4 bases from V and 2 bases from J, with 9 bases between. The CDR3 is made up of 13 amino acids. The CDR3 spells CASSSGVAYEQYF. CDR3 nucleotide sequence: TGTGCCAGCAGCTCGGGTGTCGCCTACGAGCAGTACTTC.

The DNA of the CDR3 is TGCGCCGGAGAAGGAGGGAGTCCCTACAATGAGCAGTTCTTC. Encoded protein: CAGEGGSPYNEQFF. V gene TRBV10-1 combines with J gene TRBJ2-1, with D perhaps matching TRBD2 (6 bases). V lost 11 bases and J lost 2, with 16 bases in between. Germline CDR1 is WNHNN and CDR2 is SYGVQD (reference sequence). This CDR3 is built from 14 residues.

This clone has just one count. The chain links TRBV30 to TRBJ1-3, with 7 nucleotides matching TRBD1. CDR1 GTSNPN and CDR2 SVGIG come from the germline V gene (reference sequence). The CDR3 spans 17 residues. Trimming removed 0 bases from V and 2 bases from J; junction bases left unmatched: 10. CDR3 protein: CAWSVTPKGAAGNTIYF. CDR3 in DNA: TGTGCCTGGAGTGTGACACCTAAGGGGGCGGCTGGAAACACCATATATTTT.

This clone was observed at least ten times. The chain has TRBV7-9 and TRBJ2-7, with a tentative D call TRBD1 (5 bases). CDR3 size: 14 residues. The V gene's germline CDR1 is SEHNR and CDR2 FQNEAQ (reference sequence). V lost 1 base, J lost 6 bases, and 13 bases lay in between. CDR3 sequence: CASSLGVGAPEQYF. CDR3 sequence (DNA): TGTGCCAGCAGCTTAGGTGTAGGGGCACCCGAGCAGTACTTC. Looking up the rest from reference TRBV7-9 and TRBJ2-7 gives the full variable domain: DTGVSQNPRHKITKRGQNVTFRCDPISEHNRLYWYRQTLGQGPEFLTYFQNEAQLEKSRLLSDRFSAERPKGSFSTLEIQRTEQGDSAMYLCASSLGVGAPEQYFGPGTRLTVT.